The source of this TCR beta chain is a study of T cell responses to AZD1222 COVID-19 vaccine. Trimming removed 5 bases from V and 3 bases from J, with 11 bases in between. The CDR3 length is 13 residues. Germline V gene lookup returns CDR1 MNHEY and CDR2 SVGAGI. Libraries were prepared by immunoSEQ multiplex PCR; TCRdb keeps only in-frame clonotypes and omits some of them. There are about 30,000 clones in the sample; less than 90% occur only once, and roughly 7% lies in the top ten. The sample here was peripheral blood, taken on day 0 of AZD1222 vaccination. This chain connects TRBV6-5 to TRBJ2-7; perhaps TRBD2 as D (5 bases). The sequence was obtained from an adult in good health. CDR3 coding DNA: TGTGCCAGCAGTCCCTCCGGGGTCTACGAGCAGTACTTC. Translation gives CASSPSGVYEQYF.